This TCR beta chain was recorded in a study of cytomegalovirus exposure and HLA in healthy donors (TCRdb year 2017). Study-wide context: An earlier analysis of roughly 570 of the donors reported roughly 300 Gb of sequence data and 95 million to 120 million unique TCR beta sequences obtained from around 170 million T cells. Approximately 310 gigabases of sequencing data and around 80 million unique TCR sequences made up an early release that covered around 640 HLA-typed donors. Of the 300 to 500 genotyped donors, approximately 80% were placed in the genetic ancestry cluster associated with self-reported Caucasian donors. The study aimed to test whether cataloging public T cell receptors could reveal signatures of past pathogen exposure. The study used immunosequencing to profile the T cell repertoires of 670 or so subjects and linked those repertoires to cytomegalovirus serostatus. Besides the first cohort of hundreds of subjects, a separate validation cohort made up of around 120 different subjects was used. To predict cytomegalovirus infection status, the study brought together high-throughput TCR immunosequencing, statistical association of individual TCRs with disease status, and machine learning. A later analysis re-examined previously published TCR beta repertoires from roughly 720 donors and added high-resolution HLA genotyping to investigate patterns of TCR occurrence. Rather than using new phenotypic data, the later analysis identified candidate immune exposures from TCR beta sequences and from how often those sequences occurred across donors. In an earlier analysis of more than 550 of the donors, high-throughput TCR beta sequencing was used to judge whether each TCR beta V gene segment behaved as functional or pseudogenic. Donor age, sex, ethnicity and CMV serostatus were compiled alongside the repertoire data. A later genetic analysis used genome-wide SNP genotypes for about 55% of the 666 donors, treating that subset as a discovery cohort. Every repertoire in the discovery cohort had been generated on one and the same sequencing platform. HLA typing covered class I and class II loci at four-digit resolution. Typing coverage varied by locus: 629-630 donors for A, B, C, DRB1 and DQB1; roughly 500 for DQA1; more than 600 for DPA1; about 450 for DPB1. Roughly five DR-DQ haplotypes were handled as single units for association and clustering, since linkage in the cohort was strong. Across 300 to 400 genotyped donors of the cohort, an average of approximately 240,000 unique TCR beta nucleotide sequences per donor were sequenced, and roughly a sixth of those sequences were non-productive. Results the study describes overall, beyond this receptor: According to a later analysis, most CMV-associated TCR beta chains appeared to be HLA-restricted, and the HLA associations seemed to be driven largely by CMV exposure. This cohort had only TCR beta chains sequenced, and the lack of alpha or paired-chain data limited which features could be detected. Because counts were too low, seventeen rarely observed V segments, including chromosome 9 orphons, were left out of the earlier analysis of 587 of the donors. Compared with the roughly 670-donor mean, donors in an Asian-associated ancestry cluster had fewer N-insertions in productive TCRs, according to a later genetic analysis. Strong co-occurrence of HLA alleles, especially DR and DQ, made assigning TCR associations to individual alleles difficult. An earlier analysis of approximately 540 of the donors showed that most TCR beta V segments appeared in productive rearrangements either about 87% or about 30% of the time, which broadly matched IMGT annotations. In a later analysis, the rate of TCR association differed among HLA loci, with DRB1 alleles having the most associated TCRs and HLA-C alleles having the fewest. In the study, 150 to 200 TCR beta chains were listed as associated with cytomegalovirus. In a later analysis, HLA-associated TCR beta chains showed more clonal expansion and lower generation probabilities than non-associated chains that were equally common. Most TCR sequences were observed very rarely across donors, whereas some public TCRs were present in many individuals. The authors suggested that the approach could potentially be generalized to other disease states and immunological phenotypes. Cytomegalovirus status was reported to be diagnosed by the classifier with high specificity and sensitivity in both the original and validation cohorts. Linkage disequilibrium might explain the correlated functional status among segregating V segments, but an unknown experimental factor could not be excluded. In a later analysis, several top co-occurrence clusters were reported to appear linked to parvovirus B19, influenza, CMV and Epstein-Barr virus. Because some donors lacked HLA typing at each locus, the association tests relied only on the typed subset. For the cohort, immune exposure information was limited to CMV serostatus. In a later genetic analysis, a missense DCLRE1C variant was associated with V-gene and J-gene trimming of TCR beta chains, and the association was replicated in an independent cohort. At a false discovery rate of 0.05, a later analysis linked some 18,000 TCR beta sequences to specific HLA alleles. Roughly uniform sequencing depth across donors was assumed in presence/absence analyses, although this assumption may not hold. A further reported finding was that TCR beta sequences accurately predicted the HLA-A and HLA-B alleles for most subjects in the first cohort. In vitro tests confirmed that three of the cytomegalovirus-associated TCR beta chains recognize cytomegalovirus antigens. The sequencing pipeline was judged likely to have produced a cluster of highly shared sequence variants as a technical artifact. The 87-base-pair reads could not distinguish some IMGT-functional V segments, including TRBV6-2 and TRBV6-3, so those segments were excluded.

To prepare the library, the immunoSEQ multiplex PCR assay was applied. For the multiplex PCR, a mixture combining 60 forward primers for TCR Vbeta segments and 13 reverse primers for TCR Jbeta segments was used. Amplification of the CDR3 region of rearranged TCR beta genes was performed with a multiplex PCR assay on genomic DNA. The amplified TCR beta libraries were sequenced on the Illumina HiSeq System as 87-base-pair reads. As for how the authors treated the data: A later analysis counted 75 million to 100 million unique TCR beta chains across the 690 or so repertoires, and approximately 11 million of these chains were shared by at least two donors. Raw reads were error-corrected and collapsed into unique sequences with a nearest-neighbor algorithm that merged closely related sequences to remove PCR and sequencing errors. To assign V, D and J gene segments, CDR3 sequences were aligned to IMGT reference sequences. For a sequence to be retained, a match of at least six nucleotides to both a V gene segment and a J gene segment was required. Rearrangements were classified as productive when the CDR3 lacked stop codons and remained in frame with V and J, and all other rearrangements were classified as non-productive. Following IMGT convention, CDR3 was defined as the stretch from the second conserved V-encoded cysteine up to the conserved J-encoded phenylalanine. Sequences without an unambiguous match to a single V gene segment were excluded from the earlier analysis of 450 to 650 of the donors. An earlier analysis of several hundred of the donors called V segments functional above 56.7% productive rearrangements and segregating when the between-donor standard deviation exceeded 5%. A statistical classification framework was built to diagnose cytomegalovirus status from the catalog of TCR beta chain sequences. In a later analysis, TCR nucleotide sequences were compared against IMGT/GENE-DB human TR gene sequences so that V and J genes could be assigned. A later analysis assigned CDR3 sequences and most-parsimonious VDJ recombination scenarios with the TCRdist pipeline. In a later analysis, each TCR beta chain was defined by its CDR3 amino acid sequence together with its V-gene family, and reads lacking a unique V-gene family were excluded. As a way to deal with suspected cross-contamination and a sequencing artifact, a later analysis dropped roughly 620 nucleotide sequences that were highly shared and had low generation probability. A later analysis calculated a clonal expansion index for each public chain from normalized within-repertoire ranks of inferred template counts. Generation probabilities in a later analysis came from a VDJ recombination model fitted to out-of-frame rearrangements, and those results were checked against IGoR. Hypergeometric tests were used in a later analysis to score TCR-TCR, TCR-HLA and TCR-CMV co-occurrence, with a repertoire-size bias correction applied to the TCR pairs. To estimate false discovery rates, a later analysis permuted the HLA or CMV assignments 20 times. A later analysis grouped co-occurring TCRs with DBSCAN, adding TCRdist sequence similarity when clustering within HLA-allele-positive subsets. Repertoires with fewer than 30,000 or more than 120,000 public chains were left out of co-occurrence clustering, as were five repertoires with anomalous nucleotide sharing. TCRdb limited this immuneACCESS table to in-frame rearrangements with V and J called. A share of clones is missing; checked studies link under half to unresolved V genes, and the rest is unexplained. The V and J calls and clone size are taken from that table; D and trimming were inferred from the DNA. In this sample the table shows 92,000 or so clones, roughly 67% of which occur a single time. The top ten clonotypes cover roughly 21% of the sample.

CDR1 SEHNR and CDR2 FQNEAQ are derived from the germline V gene (reference sequence). Inclusive of the bounding cysteine and phenylalanine, the CDR3 is 15 residues long. The entry retains the CDR3 DNA only, 45 bases that are in frame from base 1. The cohort consisted of hundreds of healthy bone marrow donors. All cohort members were sampled while nominally healthy, although unrecorded immune exposures were likely present. The donor was CMV seropositive and belonged to the group of 250 to 350 seropositive cohort members. A peripheral blood sample was collected from each donor, and TCR beta sequencing was performed on peripheral blood mononuclear cells. Genomic DNA extraction from the blood cell samples was performed with the Qiagen DNeasy Blood Extraction Kit. Remarks on this clone: Its antigen is unknown. One junction end disagrees with the germline gene, perhaps due to a read error.

Sequenced: PBMCs. This TCR was recovered from a woman between 45 and 60 years old in good health and CMV-seropositive. The chain was built from TRBV7-9 and TRBJ1-3, with 7 middle bases fitting TRBD1. The CDR3 sequence is CSSSLTTGARNTIYF. The bases are TGTTCCAGCAGCTTAACCACAGGGGCAAGAAACACCATATATTTT.